This T cell receptor (beta chain) was identified in a study of technical replicates of blood from several donors. Clones were sequenced by immunoSEQ multiplex PCR, and TCRdb holds only the in-frame ones, with some missing. The table shows around 76,000 clones, with almost 99% occurring only once. The CDR3 is made up of 18 amino acids. Germline CDR1 SNHLY, CDR2 FYNNEI. V lost 1 base and J 0 bases, leaving 19 bases between the germline ends. The chain has TRBV2 and TRBJ2-7; tentative D call: TRBD2 (6 bases). Source material: T cells isolated from PBMCs. The sequence was obtained from a human donor in good health. This CDR3 reads CASSEGEDGEFSSYEQYF. DNA of the CDR3: TGTGCCAGCAGTGAAGGGGAGGATGGGGAATTTAGCTCCTACGAGCAGTACTTC.